Each of the 9 T cell receptor beta chains below was sequenced from the same sample in a study of neurological immune-mediated disorders (dated by TCRdb to the late 2010s). What the time point label conveys for this sample: longitudinal time-point 2. Libraries were prepared through 5' RACE. The instrument was an Illumina HiSeq 2500. The raw public reads went through TCRdb reprocessing: fastp at Q25, MiXCR clone calling, in-frame beta chains kept. Duplicate CDR3 protein sequences are folded into a single record with the most common DNA and genes. The sample includes roughly 34,000 distinct CDR3 sequences, with about 12% observed a single time. The ten largest clones add up to 2.3% of the sample. Sequencing was carried out using PBMCs. These receptors were obtained from a woman in her forties in good health.

This chain's CDR3 is CASSQIVAGREQYF. The DNA of the CDR3 is TGCGCCAGCAGCCAAATAGTAGCGGGGAGGGAGCAGTACTTC. The J gene is TRBJ2-7, the V gene TRBV4-3, with TRBD2 identical over 8 bases. The CDR3 runs 14 residues. Germline V gene sequence: CDR1 LGHNA, CDR2 YSLEER. V shed 2 bases, J shed 7 bases, and the junction held 7 bases outside the gene matches.

The chain uses TRBV20-1 and TRBJ2-1; no clear D gene. The ends were cut back, 0 bases at V and 7 bases at J, with 13 bases in the middle. This CDR3 spans 14 amino acids. The V gene's germline CDR1 is DFQATT and CDR2 SNEGSKA (reference sequence). The CDR3 DNA sequence: TGCAGTGCTAGAGATAAGGCGAGCAGGAATGAGCAGTTCTTC. Translating it yields CSARDKASRNEQFF.

This clonotype appeared many times. The chain couples TRBV19 to TRBJ1-5; D is unclear. The CDR3 is made up of 13 amino acids. V was cut by 4 bases and J by 6 bases, with 10 bases left in between. The V gene's germline CDR1 is LNHDA and CDR2 SQIVND (reference sequence). The DNA of the CDR3 is TGTGCCAGTAGTAAGGCGGCGGCTCAGCCCCAGCATTTT. This sequence encodes CASSKAAAQPQHF.

This clonotype has a count of ten or more. The J gene is TRBJ2-7, the V gene TRBV12-3 or TRBV12-4, with unresolved D. The V end lost 10 bases, the J end lost 0 bases, and 7 bases lay between the germline ends. This CDR3 is built from 11 residues. The CDR3 DNA sequence: TGTGCCAAAGGGCCCTCCTACGAGCAGTACTTC. Amino acid sequence: CAKGPSYEQYF.

This clonotype was detected many times. One junction end disagrees with the germline gene, perhaps due to a read error. This chain joins TRBV20-1 and TRBJ1-5; D remains ambiguous. The germline CDR1 and CDR2 sequences are DFQATT and SNEGSKA (reference sequence). This CDR3 is built from 13 residues. The CDR3 loop reads CSAGDQGGQPQHF. The CDR3 coding sequence is TGCAGTGCTGGAGATCAAGGCGGCCAGCCCCAGCATTTT.

This clonotype was seen repeatedly, ten times or more. V gene TRBV24-1 combines with J gene TRBJ1-4; D not resolved. The CDR3 extends over 15 amino acids. The V gene's germline CDR1 is KGHDR and CDR2 SFDVKD. With 3 bases removed from V and 6 bases from J, the gap between germline ends came to 13 bases. The CDR3 reads CATSDGWEDDEKLFF. The CDR3 region has the DNA TGTGCCACCAGTGATGGCTGGGAGGATGATGAAAAACTGTTTTTT.

This clonotype was counted at least ten times. This chain joins TRBV11-2 and TRBJ2-5, with 7 bases fitting TRBD1. CDR1 and CDR2 (germline): SGHAT, FQNNGV. The CDR3 length is 16 residues. J lost 5 bases, V lost 0 bases, and 9 bases had no gene match. CDR3 in DNA: TGTGCCAGCAGCTTAGATGGGGGACAGTCTGTGGAGACCCAGTACTTC. It specifies CASSLDGGQSVETQYF.

This clonotype was counted many times. The rearrangement links TRBV20-1 to TRBJ1-3; TRBD1 matches 9 bases. Germline CDR1 reads DFQATT; CDR2 reads SNEGSKA (reference sequence). After removal of 6 bases from V and 2 bases from J, the junction contained 8 bases not matched to a gene. The CDR3 runs 15 residues. CDR3 protein: CSATPGTGTGNTIYF. CDR3 sequence (DNA): TGCAGTGCCACTCCCGGGACAGGGACTGGAAACACCATATATTTT.

This clonotype is medium-sized. J is TRBJ2-3 and V is TRBV7-2; 8 nucleotides agree with TRBD2. CDR1 is SGHTA and CDR2 is FQGNSA in the germline V gene. This CDR3 contains 16 residues. The V segment lost 7 bases and the J segment 5 bases; nucleotides outside the gene matches: 14. The CDR3 bases are TGTGCCAGCAACACCTTTGACGGGGGGGCCGGAGATACGCAGTATTTT. Its protein is CASNTFDGGAGDTQYF.